A single sample gave rise to the 3 T cell receptor beta chains below, sequenced in a study of blood T cell repertoires in COVID-19. Data came from immunoSEQ multiplex PCR; TCRdb stores just in-frame clones and leaves some out. The sample lists about 200,000 clones, roughly 89% occurring once. The sequenced sample was PBMCs or T cells enriched from blood (not recorded which). These TCRs come from a woman aged 40-49 years with acute COVID-19.

The rearrangement links TRBV7-3 to TRBJ2-3; 13 bases fit TRBD2. Germline loops: CDR1 SGHTA, CDR2 FQGTGA. This CDR3 has 16 amino acids. V lost 5 bases and J lost 3; bases outside the gene matches: 5. Here the CDR3 reads CASSELAGGGTDTQYF. Here the CDR3 DNA reads TGTGCCAGCAGCGAACTAGCGGGAGGGGGTACAGATACGCAGTATTTT.

The rearrangement joins TRBV19 to TRBJ2-1; D is perhaps TRBD2 (6 bases). Deletions cut 10 bases from V and 10 bases from J, with 14 bases between. Germline V lookup: CDR1 LNHDA, CDR2 SQIVND (reference sequence). The CDR3 runs 11 residues. As DNA, the CDR3 is TGTGCCACCTTTAGCGGAGAGGAGCAGTTCTTC. Residues: CATFSGEEQFF.

V gene TRBV7-6 combines with J gene TRBJ2-1; 7 bases line up with TRBD2. V was clipped by 5 bases and J by 4 bases; unmatched bases: 11. Germline assignment: CDR1 SGHVS and CDR2 FNYEAQ. The CDR3 sequence is 16 residues long. The CDR3 loop is CASSPPGGGVYNEQFF. CDR3 nucleotides: TGTGCCAGCAGCCCGCCAGGCGGGGGTGTTTACAATGAGCAGTTCTTC.